Listed below are T cell receptor beta chains from one sample, sequenced in a study of blood T cell repertoires in COVID-19. Measured with immunoSEQ multiplex PCR; TCRdb has only the in-frame clones, and not every one. Of hundreds of thousands of clones in the sample, 80% to 90% were seen once. Specimen: PBMCs or T cells enriched from blood (not recorded which). The receptors come from a man in his thirties or forties who had recovered from COVID-19. Each CDR3 is given with its conserved first and last residue. The D gene is left open where the match is weak.

d_gene: NA; v_gene: TRBV19; j_gene: TRBJ1-2; CDR3aa: CASSIGGDGYTF
d_gene: NA; v_gene: TRBV7-9; j_gene: TRBJ1-2; CDR3aa: CASRSEGLVGYTF
d_gene: NA; v_gene: TRBV2; j_gene: TRBJ1-1; CDR3aa: CASSELGDTEAFF
d_gene: NA; v_gene: TRBV27; j_gene: TRBJ2-7; CDR3aa: CASNSAGRVSAYEQYF
d_gene: NA; v_gene: TRBV2; j_gene: TRBJ1-5; CDR3aa: CASTQNGGSDQPQHF
d_gene: TRBD1; v_gene: TRBV4-1; j_gene: TRBJ2-3; CDR3aa: CASSPGQGKADTQYF
d_gene: NA; v_gene: TRBV7-9; j_gene: TRBJ1-4; CDR3aa: CASSRGGERSEKLFF
d_gene: NA; v_gene: TRBV2; j_gene: TRBJ1-5; CDR3aa: CASSEALWTVRPQHF
d_gene: NA; v_gene: TRBV3-1/TRBV3-2; j_gene: TRBJ2-5; CDR3aa: CASSQTNQETQYF
d_gene: TRBD2; v_gene: TRBV27; j_gene: TRBJ2-3; CDR3aa: CASSLGLAGDTQYF
d_gene: TRBD1; v_gene: TRBV2; j_gene: TRBJ2-7; CDR3aa: CASSRGQGSFHEQYF
d_gene: TRBD2; v_gene: TRBV19; j_gene: TRBJ2-5; CDR3aa: CASSNRLAGTQYF
d_gene: TRBD2; v_gene: TRBV10-3; j_gene: TRBJ2-7; CDR3aa: CAISESLGAGAYEQYF
d_gene: TRBD1; v_gene: TRBV28; j_gene: TRBJ2-1; CDR3aa: CASSWDDRDDEQFF
d_gene: NA; v_gene: TRBV19; j_gene: TRBJ1-5; CDR3aa: CASSPGQFNQPQHF
d_gene: NA; v_gene: TRBV6-5; j_gene: TRBJ1-4; CDR3aa: CASSYAEWAEKLFF
d_gene: NA; v_gene: TRBV3-1/TRBV3-2; j_gene: TRBJ1-3; CDR3aa: CASSQDGGTTEDTIYF
d_gene: TRBD2; v_gene: TRBV30; j_gene: TRBJ2-3; CDR3aa: CAWSEIAGGPDTQYF
d_gene: NA; v_gene: TRBV4-1; j_gene: TRBJ2-1; CDR3aa: CASRRDNEQFF
d_gene: NA; v_gene: TRBV6-1; j_gene: TRBJ1-2; CDR3aa: CASSEALQMDGYTF
d_gene: TRBD1; v_gene: TRBV24-1; j_gene: TRBJ2-3; CDR3aa: CATSDLQTGEDTQYF
d_gene: NA; v_gene: TRBV18; j_gene: TRBJ1-6; CDR3aa: CASSPRSPGGNSPLHF
d_gene: NA; v_gene: TRBV3-1/TRBV3-2; j_gene: TRBJ1-1; CDR3aa: CASSQEANTEAFF
d_gene: NA; v_gene: TRBV27; j_gene: TRBJ1-3; CDR3aa: CASSRQAPSSGNTIYF
d_gene: NA; v_gene: TRBV18; j_gene: TRBJ1-1; CDR3aa: CASSPSGVGTEAFF
d_gene: NA; v_gene: TRBV19; j_gene: TRBJ1-2; CDR3aa: CASTLGGGEGYTF
d_gene: TRBD2; v_gene: TRBV27; j_gene: TRBJ2-4; CDR3aa: CASSISGRAYLGNIQYF
d_gene: TRBD1; v_gene: TRBV28; j_gene: TRBJ1-6; CDR3aa: CASSLGDRPNSPLHF
d_gene: NA; v_gene: TRBV7-9; j_gene: TRBJ1-3; CDR3aa: CASSLKAGTAGNTIYF
d_gene: NA; v_gene: TRBV7-9; j_gene: TRBJ2-1; CDR3aa: CASSLDSVNEQFF
d_gene: NA; v_gene: TRBV5-6; j_gene: TRBJ2-7; CDR3aa: CASSFPSSSYEQYF
d_gene: TRBD1; v_gene: TRBV15; j_gene: TRBJ1-5; CDR3aa: CATSRKGQGNQPQHF
d_gene: NA; v_gene: TRBV27; j_gene: TRBJ1-1; CDR3aa: CASSLRTTIMNTEAFF
d_gene: TRBD1; v_gene: TRBV27; j_gene: TRBJ1-6; CDR3aa: CASSYSDRNNSPLHF
d_gene: NA; v_gene: TRBV24-1; j_gene: TRBJ2-3; CDR3aa: CATSDRRGTDTQYF
d_gene: TRBD2; v_gene: TRBV19; j_gene: TRBJ2-5; CDR3aa: CASSIRTSGMETQYF
d_gene: NA; v_gene: TRBV6-5; j_gene: TRBJ1-2; CDR3aa: CASSYSGRANYGYTF
d_gene: NA; v_gene: TRBV5-8; j_gene: TRBJ2-4; CDR3aa: CASSLVSWGGKNIQYF
d_gene: NA; v_gene: TRBV5-1; j_gene: TRBJ2-7; CDR3aa: CASSLGVQSAYEQYF
d_gene: NA; v_gene: TRBV7-9; j_gene: TRBJ2-1; CDR3aa: CASILDGNEQFF
d_gene: NA; v_gene: TRBV28; j_gene: TRBJ1-1; CDR3aa: CASSFLENTEAFF
d_gene: TRBD1; v_gene: TRBV4-1; j_gene: TRBJ2-2; CDR3aa: CASSPITGGNGELFF
d_gene: NA; v_gene: TRBV7-9; j_gene: TRBJ1-5; CDR3aa: CASSEWSDQPQHF
d_gene: NA; v_gene: TRBV3-1/TRBV3-2; j_gene: TRBJ2-2; CDR3aa: CASSEVLTNTGELFF
d_gene: NA; v_gene: TRBV3-1/TRBV3-2; j_gene: TRBJ1-1; CDR3aa: CASSLQMNTEAFF